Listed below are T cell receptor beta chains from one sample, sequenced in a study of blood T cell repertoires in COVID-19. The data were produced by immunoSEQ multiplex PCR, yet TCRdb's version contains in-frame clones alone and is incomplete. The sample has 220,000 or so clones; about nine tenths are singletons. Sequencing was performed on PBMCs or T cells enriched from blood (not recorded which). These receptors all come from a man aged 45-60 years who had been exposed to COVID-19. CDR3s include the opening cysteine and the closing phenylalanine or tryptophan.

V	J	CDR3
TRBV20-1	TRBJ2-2	CSASDPRTGGYAGELFF
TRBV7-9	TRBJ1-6	CASSWSGISNSPLHF
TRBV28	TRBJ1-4	CASSFSFPLPMFF
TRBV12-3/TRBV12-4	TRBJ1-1	CASSFREFTEAFF
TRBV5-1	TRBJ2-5	CASSVSAGPGETQYF
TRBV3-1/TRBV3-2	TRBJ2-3	CASSPRLAGGFDTQYF
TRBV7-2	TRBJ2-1	CASSLARGGHEQFF
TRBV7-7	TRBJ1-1	CASSPLQGNTEAFF
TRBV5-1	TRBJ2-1	CASSLGTSGVSEQFF
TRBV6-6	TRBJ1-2	CASSTVGDYGYTF
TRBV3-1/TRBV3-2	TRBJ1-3	CASSSGTGLGNTIYF
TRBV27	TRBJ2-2	CASSTKPRTGELFF
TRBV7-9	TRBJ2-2	CASSFGQGAPTGELFF
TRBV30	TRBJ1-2	CAWIKSGRRYGYTF
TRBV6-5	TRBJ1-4	CASSYSNDILKLFF
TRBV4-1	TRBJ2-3	CASSHPAFEAGVPLDTQYF
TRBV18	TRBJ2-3	CASSPGAGADTQYF
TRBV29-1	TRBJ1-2	CSAGDYGYTF
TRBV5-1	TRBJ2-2	CASSLDASGLTGELFF